This T cell receptor beta chain was identified in a study of HIV-infected patients and healthy controls. TCRdb itself ran the 5' RACE reads through MiXCR, one entry per CDR3 protein. The sample has under 70,000 distinct CDR3 sequences; 15% to 20% are singletons. Trimming removed 4 bases from V and 10 bases from J, with 14 bases in between. The CDR3 covers 13 residues. The receptor was derived from a human donor in good health. Material for sequencing was CD4+ T cells from blood. This sequence joins TRBV12-3 or TRBV12-4 and TRBJ2-1; D may correspond to TRBD1 or TRBD2 (5 bases each). The CDR3 reads CASSSDRGGEQFF. The CDR3 region has the DNA TGTGCCAGCAGTTCGGACCGGGGCGGGGAGCAGTTCTTC.